These 5 T cell receptor beta chains were all obtained from the same sample, sequenced in a study of Graves' ophthalmopathy and Graves' hyperthyroidism listed by TCRdb under 2018. The sequencer was an Illumina HiSeq 2000. For repertoire sequencing, TCR beta CDR3 regions were amplified from RNA transcripts. The first round of RT-PCR was done with HTBI primers and the Qiagen OneStep RT-PCR kit, and was followed by a second round of multiplex PCR, then size selection and purification. The public sequencing data were trimmed at Q25 with fastp and processed into clonotypes with MiXCR by TCRdb, which kept only in-frame beta chains. For every CDR3 protein sequence, its rows merge into one entry that carries the most common genes and DNA. The sample records 500,000 to 700,000 distinct CDR3 sequences, about two fifths of which are singletons. Less than 4.5% of the sample is in the top ten clones. Sequencing used peripheral blood or thyroid tissue (not recorded which). These receptors all stem from an adult man with Graves' hyperthyroidism.

Worth noting for this clonotype: Just one base apart from a much larger clone, this may be a read error. The V gene is TRBV19, the J gene TRBJ1-2, with D unresolved. The V end was cut by 3 bases, the J end by 1 base, with 12 bases between. The CDR3 covers 15 residues. Germline V gives CDR1 LNHDA, CDR2 SQIVND (reference sequence). CDR3 in amino acids: CASSIAGADNYGYTF. CDR3 nucleotide sequence: TGTGCCAGTAGTATCGCGGGAGCAGATAACTATGGCTACACCTTC.

This clonotype has a handful of counts. This chain connects TRBV20-1 to TRBJ2-3; D unresolved. Trimming took 4 bases from V and 1 from J, leaving 15 bases between them. This CDR3 spans 15 amino acids. Per the germline V gene, CDR1 is DFQATT and CDR2 is SNEGSKA (reference sequence). The CDR3 protein is CSATTGLRGTDTQYF. The CDR3 nucleotides are TGCAGTGCTACCACTGGGCTTAGGGGCACAGATACGCAGTATTTT.

This clonotype was detected ten times or more. V gene TRBV12-3 or TRBV12-4 combines with J gene TRBJ1-5, with unresolved D. V was cut by 3 bases and J by 0 bases, with 12 bases left in between. This CDR3 is 16 amino acids long. The CDR3 region is CASSFWADYSNQPQHF. In nucleotides, the CDR3 is TGTGCCAGCAGTTTTTGGGCGGACTATAGCAATCAGCCCCAGCATTTT.

This clonotype has ten or more counts. This chain links TRBV5-6 with TRBJ2-2; 7 positions match TRBD2. Germline values: CDR1 SGHDT, CDR2 YYEEEE. This CDR3 contains 15 residues. J was trimmed by 5 bases and V by 6 bases; bases with no gene match: 10. The CDR3 DNA sequence: TGTGCCAGCACCGGAGCTAGCGGTTGGACCGGGGAGCTGTTTTTT. Translating it yields CASTGASGWTGELFF.

There are many counts of this clonotype. The chain uses TRBV4-1 and TRBJ1-2; D is perhaps TRBD1 (6 bases). Germline-derived CDR1 and CDR2 are MGHRA and YSYEKL. V shed 2 bases and J shed 0 bases, with 10 bases lying between them. The CDR3 covers 15 residues. DNA for the CDR3: TGCGCCAGCAGCCAACAGGGGCGAACTAACTATGGCTACACCTTC. Its protein product is CASSQQGRTNYGYTF.